A single sample gave rise to the 13 T cell receptor beta chains below, sequenced in a study of radiotherapy plus CTLA-4 blockade in lung cancer. Assay: immunoSEQ multiplex PCR; the TCRdb copy retains only in-frame clones and omits some. The sample yields over 45,000 clones, around 79% seen once. The sequencing used peripheral blood, collected from a patient treated with radiotherapy plus ipilimumab. Receptor source: a human donor with non-small cell lung cancer who had a complete response to radiotherapy plus ipilimumab.

This sequence joins TRBV2 and TRBJ1-4; D is possibly TRBD1 (5 bases). V was pared by 3 bases and J by 4 bases, with 9 bases between. The CDR3 sequence is 14 residues long. Germline loops: CDR1 SNHLY, CDR2 FYNNEI. The CDR3 DNA reads as TGTGCCAGCAGTGATGACAGTTATAATGAAAAACTGTTTTTT. Its protein product is CASSDDSYNEKLFF.

The chain couples TRBV5-4 to TRBJ2-5; D remains unclear. The germline gives CDR1 SGHNT, CDR2 YYREEE (reference sequence). Trimming left V 0 bases short and J 4 bases short, with 13 bases between. This CDR3 is 15 amino acids long. The CDR3 is CASSLDSQKSETQYF. The CDR3 DNA reads as TGTGCCAGCAGCTTGGACAGCCAAAAATCAGAGACCCAGTACTTC.

The rearrangement links TRBV4-1 to TRBJ2-7; D might be TRBD1 (6 bases). The CDR3 spans 14 residues. Germline V gene data show CDR1 as MGHRA and CDR2 as YSYEKL. V gave up 0 bases and J gave up 4 bases, with 10 bases separating them. CDR3 bases: TGCGCCAGCAGCCAAGATACAGGGAAGTACGAGCAGTACTTC. The encoded protein is CASSQDTGKYEQYF.

The CDR3 loop reads CASSQDRSEKKLFF. The CDR3 coding sequence is TGTGCCAGCAGTCAGGACAGGTCGGAAAAAAAACTGTTTTTT. The rearrangement links TRBV6-6 to TRBJ1-4; 7 nucleotides agree with TRBD1. This CDR3 spans 14 amino acids. Germline CDR1 is MNHNY and CDR2 is SVGAGI (reference sequence). The J segment lost 9 bases and the V segment lost 5 bases, leaving 9 bases of the junction unmatched.

Only one count was recorded for this clone. Written as DNA, the CDR3 is TGCGCCAGCAGCCACACAGGGGGCAACTATGGCTACACCTTC. Translating gives CASSHTGGNYGYTF. This chain joins TRBV5-1 and TRBJ1-2; 9 bases are a match to TRBD1. The germline gives CDR1 SGHRS, CDR2 YFSETQ. With 4 bases clipped from V and 2 bases from J, the junction kept 3 bases outside the gene matches. CDR3 length: 14 amino acids.

This chain joins TRBV6-1 and TRBJ1-5; possible D gene TRBD1, 5 bases. The CDR3 spans 13 residues. Germline V gene data show CDR1 as MNHNS and CDR2 as SASEGT. Trimming stripped 6 bases from V and 7 bases from J, with 13 bases between. CDR3 region: CASRKQETQPQHF. The DNA of the CDR3 is TGTGCCAGCAGAAAACAGGAAACACAGCCCCAGCATTTT.

The sample holds one count of this clone. The CDR3 bases are TGTGCCAGCTCACCACGAGGGTTGAATGAGCAGTTCTTC. Translating it yields CASSPRGLNEQFF. The chain joins TRBV18 to TRBJ2-1; TRBD2 is a possible D gene (5 bases). CDR3 size: 13 residues. V gave up 1 base and J gave up 7 bases, with 8 bases separating them. CDR1 and CDR2 from the germline V gene are KGHSH and LQKENI.

The chain recombines TRBV7-9 with TRBJ1-3; a weak D match, TRBD1 (5 bases). The germline V gene has CDR1 SEHNR and CDR2 FQNEAQ (reference sequence). The CDR3 sequence is 15 residues long. The V end was cut by 4 bases, the J end by 4 bases, with 14 bases between. The CDR3 is CASSSPGRVGNTIYF. The CDR3 bases are TGTGCCAGCAGCTCACCTGGCAGGGTAGGAAACACCATATATTTT.

The chain employs TRBV9 and TRBJ1-2; a possible D gene is TRBD1 (6 bases). This CDR3 region has 13 residues. Between the trimmed V and J ends, which lost 2 bases and 8 bases, there was a span of 13 bases. The V gene's germline CDR1 is SGDLS and CDR2 YYNGEE. The CDR3 nucleotides read TGTGCCAGCAGCGTCGGACAGACCAGGGGCTACACCTTC. It translates to CASSVGQTRGYTF. The full variable domain, rest sourced from reference TRBV9 and TRBJ1-2, is DSGVTQTPKHLITATGQRVTLRCSPRSGDLSVYWYQQSLDQGLQFLIQYYNGEERAKGNILERFSAQQFPDLHSELNLSSLELGDSALYFCASSVGQTRGYTFGSGTRLTVV.

This clone showed up just a few times. The chain uses TRBV28 and TRBJ1-5; D unclear. V lost 6 bases to trimming and J lost 5 bases, with 8 bases between them. The CDR3 runs 12 residues. Germline assignment: CDR1 MDHEN and CDR2 SYDVKM. CDR3 nucleotides: TGTGCCAGCAGGAGTTTCGATCAGCCCCAGCATTTT. Translated, it gives CASRSFDQPQHF.

Here the CDR3 DNA reads TGTGCTAGTGGTTTGGTTAGGGACTACGGGCCCGATCTAAGGGCTATCTACGAGCAGTACGTC. Protein product: CASGLVRDYGPDLRAIYEQYV. V is TRBV12-5 and J is TRBJ2-7; 7 bases agree with TRBD2. The CDR3 is made up of 21 amino acids. CDR1 LGHNT and CDR2 FRNRAP come from the germline V gene. Germline trimming cut 0 bases from V and 3 bases from J; bases unmatched to any gene: 23.

The chain uses TRBV7-8 and TRBJ1-1, with 9 nucleotides matching TRBD1. CDR1 and CDR2 from the germline V gene are SGHVS and FQNEAQ. The CDR3 contains 18 residues. The trim removed 1 base at V and 5 bases at J, leaving 14 bases unmatched. CDR3 residues: CASSLEYKVNRGRTEAFF. The CDR3 DNA is TGTGCCAGCAGCTTAGAATATAAGGTGAACAGGGGGCGTACTGAAGCTTTCTTT.

V is TRBV10-3 and J is TRBJ2-2, with D tentatively TRBD2 (5 bases). The V end lost 5 bases, the J end lost 3 bases, and 7 bases lay between the germline ends. Germline V lookup: CDR1 ENHRY, CDR2 SYGVKD. The CDR3 length is 13 residues. CDR3 in amino acids: CAISSGYTGELFF. The CDR3, as DNA: TGTGCCATCAGTAGCGGATACACCGGGGAGCTGTTTTTT.